These 9 T cell receptor beta chains came from one sample sequenced in a study of a mutant IDH1 vaccine in newly diagnosed glioma. These receptors' targets are unknown. Assay used: immunoSEQ multiplex PCR; TCRdb lists only in-frame clones, some missing. The table includes about 51,000 clones, around 80% detected once. Time point of the sample: week 5, during vaccination. Every vaccination contained 300 ug of the mutant IDH1 20-mer peptide and was paired with topical imiquimod. The sequencing here drew on PBMCs, taken from a glioma patient whose treatment included an IDH1 peptide vaccine. The receptors come from a man between 45 and 60 years old with glioma.

V gene TRBV7-9 combines with J gene TRBJ1-1; no clear D gene. The CDR3 has 15 amino acids. Germline V gives CDR1 SEHNR, CDR2 FQNEAQ (reference sequence). Trimming pared 5 bases from V and 2 bases from J, leaving 15 bases between. CDR3 region: CASSPWTGGNTEAFF. The CDR3 DNA follows: TGTGCCAGCAGCCCGTGGACGGGAGGAAACACTGAAGCTTTCTTT.

This clone has just a few counts. The chain has TRBV4-3 and TRBJ1-4; tentatively, D is TRBD1 (5 bases). V was shortened by 2 bases and J by 5 bases, with 12 bases between the two germline ends. Germline V CDR1 and CDR2: LGHNA, YSLEER. This CDR3 is built from 15 residues. As DNA, the CDR3 is TGCGCCAGCAGCCAAACCTCGACAGAGAATGAAAAACTGTTTTTT. Protein: CASSQTSTENEKLFF.

This clone was picked up a small number of times. The rearrangement joins TRBV6-4 to TRBJ2-2; D is perhaps TRBD2 (5 bases). V was trimmed by 2 bases and J by 5 bases, leaving 6 bases between them. The CDR3 extends over 13 amino acids. The V gene's germline CDR1 is MRHNA and CDR2 SNTAGT. Here the CDR3 DNA reads TGTGCCAGCAGTGACACGGGGACCGGGGAGCTGTTTTTT. Translated: CASSDTGTGELFF.

In DNA form, the CDR3 reads TGTGCCAGCAGTCCTTCGCAGGGGGCTCTCACTGAAGCTTTCTTT. Amino acid sequence: CASSPSQGALTEAFF. The chain employs TRBV2 and TRBJ1-1, with 8 bases identical to TRBD1. With V trimmed by 5 bases and J by 4 bases, 9 bases remained unmatched. Germline CDR1 SNHLY, CDR2 FYNNEI. The CDR3 runs to 15 residues.

The chain recombines TRBV25-1 with TRBJ1-1, with TRBD1 matching over 9 bases. With 7 bases clipped from V and 7 bases from J, the junction kept 10 bases outside the gene matches. Germline V CDR1 and CDR2: MGHDK, SYGVNS. CDR3 size: 14 residues. The CDR3: CASKSGTGQVEAFF. CDR3 in DNA: TGTGCCAGCAAATCCGGGACAGGGCAGGTTGAAGCTTTCTTT.

This chain joins TRBV4-3 and TRBJ2-5, with 15 positions matching TRBD2. V lost 4 bases to trimming and J lost 4 bases; unmatched junction nucleotides: 7. Germline CDR1 LGHNA, CDR2 YSLEER. CDR3 length: 17 amino acids. CDR3 loop: CASSPGLAGGRGETQYF. In DNA, the CDR3 is TGCGCCAGCAGCCCGGGACTAGCGGGGGGACGGGGAGAGACCCAGTACTTC.

The V and J genes are TRBV10-3 and TRBJ2-1; 8 positions agree with TRBD2. Germline values: CDR1 ENHRY, CDR2 SYGVKD. This CDR3 is built from 15 residues. Losses at the gene ends were 7 bases for V and 7 bases for J; bases not matched to a gene: 12. The chain's CDR3 is CAIMRAGGRGNEQFF. The CDR3 bases are TGTGCCATCATGCGGGCGGGGGGCCGAGGGAATGAGCAGTTCTTC.

J is TRBJ2-5 and V is TRBV15, with D possibly being TRBD1 (9 bases). Germline V lookup: CDR1 LNHNV, CDR2 YYDKDF (reference sequence). Between the trimmed V and J ends, which lost 0 bases and 4 bases, there was a span of 15 bases. This CDR3 region has 16 residues. The CDR3 region has the DNA TGTGCCACCAGCAGAGATAGCGGGACAGGGTCAGAGACCCAGTACTTC. This encodes CATSRDSGTGSETQYF.

The chain has TRBV4-1 and TRBJ1-3; a weak D match, TRBD1 (5 bases). Trimming left V 2 bases short and J 0 bases short, with 11 bases between. Germline loops: CDR1 MGHRA, CDR2 YSYEKL. The CDR3 runs to 16 residues. The CDR3 coding sequence is TGCGCCAGCAGCCAACCAGACAGCTACTCTGGAAACACCATATATTTT. It codes for CASSQPDSYSGNTIYF.